The entry below describes one TCR beta chain. The data derive from a study of Ad26.COV2.S vaccination and SARS-CoV-2 variants. TCRdb's copy holds only in-frame clones and misses some; the assay was immunoSEQ multiplex PCR. The table has approximately 350,000 clones, roughly four fifths seen once. The treatment was: approximately 18 received Ad26.COV2.S at low or high dose, single or two shots; 5 received placebo; per-sample allocation not given. Sample collection was performed on day 63 after the first vaccine or placebo injection. The receptor comes from a person between 18 and 59 years old who received the Ad26.COV2.S COVID-19 vaccine or a placebo. The sequences come from peripheral blood, collected in a trial of Ad26.COV2.S vaccine versus placebo.

The CDR3 loop reads CASSFQGEQYF. In DNA form, the CDR3 reads TGTGCCAGCAGCTTCCAGGGCGAGCAGTACTTC. The chain couples TRBV7-8 to TRBJ2-7; a possible D gene is TRBD1 (5 bases). The germline gives CDR1 SGHVS, CDR2 FQNEAQ. Trimming left V 3 bases short and J 6 bases short, with 6 bases between. CDR3 length: 11 residues.